This T cell receptor (beta chain) was sequenced for a study of beta chain features in type 1 diabetes. The germline gives CDR1 SGHVS, CDR2 FNYEAQ. CDR3 length: 13 residues. Unmatched junction bases numbered 3, after V lost 5 bases and J lost 3 bases. The isolated RNA, all of it, was reverse transcribed, so expressed TCRB transcripts were what got sequenced. Naive, central memory and regulatory T cell samples averaged roughly 4 million reads. TCRdb's copy holds only in-frame clones and misses some; the assay was immunoSEQ multiplex PCR. The profile shows approximately 150,000 clones, 8.5% to 12% of them singletons.

The sequence derives from a man younger than 35 in good health. The sequencing input was naive CD4+ T cells from blood. The chain is built from TRBV7-6 and TRBJ2-7; 8 bases are a match to TRBD1. The CDR3 region has the DNA TGTGCCAGCAGCCCCGACAGGGGCTACGAGCAGTACTTC. Translated, it gives CASSPDRGYEQYF.